Given below is one TCR beta chain in context. Its antigen is unknown. These data originate in a study of T cell responses to AZD1222 COVID-19 vaccine. Study summary: Timing groups of about 4 and about 12 weeks for second doses were pooled. Findings and limits, study-wide: Just a handful of people given AZD1222 tested seropositive at baseline.

Per germline, CDR1 SGHNT and CDR2 YYREEE (reference sequence). The CDR3 spans 16 residues. V was pared by 0 bases and J by 1 base, with 3 bases of the junction left unmatched. Repertoires were generated with immunoSEQ multiplex PCR, while TCRdb's copy carries only in-frame clones and drops some. The sample has some 120,000 clones; about 90% are singletons. The source was peripheral blood, collected on day 0 of AZD1222 vaccination. This TCR was sampled from an adult in good health. The chain combines TRBV5-4 with TRBJ2-1; 8 bases align to TRBD2. CDR3 region: CASSLVLAGSYNEQFF. The CDR3 nucleotides read TGTGCCAGCAGCTTGGTCCTAGCGGGTTCCTACAATGAGCAGTTCTTC. Looking up the rest from reference TRBV5-4 and TRBJ2-1 gives the full variable domain: ETGVTQSPTHLIKTRGQQVTLRCSSQSGHNTVSWYQQALGQGPQFIFQYYREEENGRGNFPPRFSGLQFPNYSSELNVNALELDDSALYLCASSLVLAGSYNEQFFGPGTRLTVL.